The 19 T cell receptor beta chains below come from one sample, sequenced in a study of blood T cells in healthy people across ages. The authors ran a second PCR of roughly 6 to 12 cycles using a sample-barcoded 5' primer and a J-beta primer mix. One entry per CDR3 protein results from TCRdb running MiXCR on the 5' RACE reads. This table holds fewer than 2 million distinct CDR3 sequences, more than 35% found once. Sequenced material: blood. Every receptor here comes from a human donor in good health.

The chain employs TRBV12-3 or TRBV12-4 and TRBJ2-6; no firm D call. With 5 bases removed from V and 0 bases from J, the gap between germline ends came to 8 bases. This CDR3 is built from 15 residues. The CDR3, as DNA: TGTGCCAGCAGTGACAAGGACTCTGGGGCCAACGTCCTGACTTTC. This sequence encodes CASSDKDSGANVLTF.

The chain carries TRBV6-5 and TRBJ1-2, with D possibly TRBD1 on 6 matching bases. Germline-derived CDR1 and CDR2 are MNHEY and SVGAGI. This CDR3 spans 13 amino acids. The V and J ends lost 6 bases and 2 bases respectively, with 10 bases between them. CDR3 residues: CASRDSVNYGYTF. The CDR3 DNA reads TGTGCCAGCAGGGACAGTGTCAACTATGGCTACACCTTC.

The table lists this clonotype with a count of one. The chain uses TRBV7-9 and TRBJ2-2, with D tentatively TRBD2 (5 bases). The germline V gene has CDR1 SEHNR and CDR2 FQNEAQ (reference sequence). V lost 5 bases and J lost 4, with 17 bases in between. This CDR3 spans 16 amino acids. The chain's CDR3 is CASSEANSGSTGELFF. The CDR3 nucleotides are TGTGCCAGCAGCGAAGCCAATAGTGGGAGCACCGGGGAGCTGTTTTTT. Full variable domain (missing parts from reference TRBV7-9 and TRBJ2-2): DTGVSQNPRHKITKRGQNVTFRCDPISEHNRLYWYRQTLGQGPEFLTYFQNEAQLEKSRLLSDRFSAERPKGSFSTLEIQRTEQGDSAMYLCASSEANSGSTGELFFGEGSRLTVL.

This clonotype appeared a few times. This chain uses TRBV7-9 with TRBJ2-1; possible D gene TRBD2, 7 bases. Trimming cost V 8 bases and J 9 bases, with 20 bases left between them. This CDR3 contains 14 residues. Germline V gives CDR1 SEHNR, CDR2 FQNEAQ (reference sequence). The DNA of the CDR3 is TGTGCCAGCCTCATCTTACAGGGAGGGCTTGAGCAGTTCTTC. It is translated as CASLILQGGLEQFF.

The CDR3 loop reads CASSLTFRGTVGGYTF. The CDR3 bases are TGTGCCAGCAGTCTCACTTTCAGGGGGACTGTTGGTGGCTACACCTTC. V gene TRBV27 combines with J gene TRBJ1-2; TRBD1 matches at 7 bases. CDR1 is MNHEY, CDR2 SMNVEV, per germline (reference sequence). V lost 5 bases, J lost 7 bases, and 16 bases stayed unmatched. The CDR3 runs 16 residues.

The table lists this clonotype with many counts. The rearrangement joins TRBV7-9 to TRBJ1-1; unclear D gene. CDR3 length: 14 amino acids. Between the trimmed V and J ends, which lost 4 bases and 0 bases, there was a span of 9 bases. CDR1 is SEHNR and CDR2 is FQNEAQ in the germline V gene (reference sequence). CDR3: CASSWLGLNTEAFF. DNA for the CDR3: TGTGCCAGCAGCTGGTTAGGATTGAACACTGAAGCTTTCTTT.

The rearrangement uses TRBV5-1 and TRBJ2-4; D possibly corresponds to TRBD1 (5 bases). Matching the DNA end better, TRBJ2-7 makes the J call doubtful. Germline V gene data show CDR1 as SGHRS and CDR2 as YFSETQ. This CDR3 has 15 residues. In DNA, the CDR3 is TGCGCCAGCAGCTTGGAGGGGTTTATCTCCTACGAGCAGTACTTC. Its translation: CASSLEGFISYEQYF.

In regard to this clonotype: One junction end disagrees with the germline gene, perhaps due to a read error. This chain links TRBV5-1 with TRBJ2-1; D might be TRBD2 (5 bases). CDR1 is SGHRS, CDR2 YFSETQ, per germline. This CDR3 has 14 amino acids. The CDR3 DNA is TGCGCCAGCGGCTTGGAGGTCCCCGGTAATGAGCAGTTCTTC. Amino acid sequence: CASGLEVPGNEQFF.

In this sample, this clonotype turned up a few times. This rearrangement joins TRBV20-1 to TRBJ2-5; 8 nucleotides agree with TRBD1. CDR1 is DFQATT, CDR2 SNEGSKA, per germline (reference sequence). This CDR3 is built from 13 residues. V lost 6 bases to trimming and J lost 4 bases; unmatched junction nucleotides: 7. DNA of the CDR3: TGCAGTGCCCCTGGGACAGGTAGAGAGACCCAGTACTTC. Translating it yields CSAPGTGRETQYF.

This rearrangement joins TRBV7-2 to TRBJ1-1; a weak D match, TRBD1 (6 bases). With 6 bases removed from V and 5 bases from J, the gap between germline ends came to 16 bases. In germline, CDR1 is SGHTA, CDR2 FQGNSA. This CDR3 region has 14 residues. CDR3 residues: CASREARGDTEAFF. In nucleotides, the CDR3 is TGTGCCAGCAGGGAGGCGAGGGGGGATACTGAAGCTTTCTTT.

This clonotype was found many times. The V and J genes are TRBV7-2 and TRBJ1-1; no firm D call. V was cut by 2 bases and J by 1 base, with 5 bases left in between. The CDR3 loop spans 13 amino acids. The V gene's germline CDR1 is SGHTA and CDR2 FQGNSA. In DNA form, the CDR3 reads TGTGCCAGCAGCTTAACAGAGAACACTGAAGCTTTCTTT. Translation: CASSLTENTEAFF.

This clonotype has a single count. A read error may account for a junction end that differs from germline. The J gene is TRBJ1-4, the V gene TRBV15, with 10 bases fitting TRBD1. The CDR3 consists of 17 residues. Germline CDR1 reads LNHNV; CDR2 reads YYDKDF (reference sequence). CDR3 in amino acids: CATSRPPGGTGVEKRFF. CDR3 bases: TGTGCCACCAGCCGCCCCCCCGGCGGGACAGGGGTTGAAAAACGGTTTTTT.

The chain employs TRBV27 and TRBJ2-4; unclear D gene. The CDR3 is 15 residues long. V was trimmed by 2 bases and J by 7 bases, leaving 15 bases between them. CDR1 MNHEY and CDR2 SMNVEV come from the germline V gene (reference sequence). The CDR3 nucleotides read TGTGCCAGCAGTTTAGTACCGACTCTTAGGAACATTCAGTACTTC. The encoded protein is CASSLVPTLRNIQYF.

For this clonotype: One junction end does not reproduce the germline sequence, and a read error may be involved. V usage is TRBV20-1 and J usage is TRBJ2-1; weak D call: TRBD1 (6 bases). Per the germline V gene, CDR1 is DFQATT and CDR2 is SNEGSKA (reference sequence). The CDR3 spans 14 residues. The CDR3 DNA follows: TGCAGTGCCGCGGACAGAGTCTCCTACAATGGGCAGTTCTTC. This gives the protein CSAADRVSYNGQFF.

The V and J genes are TRBV28 and TRBJ2-3; D is perhaps TRBD1 (5 bases). V dropped 6 bases and J dropped 2 bases, with 15 bases sitting between them. CDR1 and CDR2 (germline): MDHEN, SYDVKM. The CDR3 loop spans 15 amino acids. CDR3 region: CASRPTTVYTDTQYF. CDR3 DNA sequence: TGTGCCAGCAGACCTACGACAGTCTACACAGATACGCAGTATTTT.

This clonotype was recorded a few times. The chain joins TRBV4-2 to TRBJ2-5; D may be TRBD1 or TRBD2 (5 bases each). The CDR3 totals 16 residues. Germline values: CDR1 LGHNA, CDR2 YNFKEQ. Trimming pared 4 bases from V and 3 bases from J, leaving 18 bases between. CDR3 sequence: CASSRGPGPDKETQYF. The CDR3 DNA is TGTGCCAGCAGCCGAGGCCCGGGGCCAGACAAAGAGACCCAGTACTTC.

This clonotype was seen a handful of times. The chain employs TRBV3-1 and TRBJ2-1; a weak D match, TRBD2 (6 bases). The CDR3 contains 14 residues. Looked up from germline, CDR1 is LGHDT and CDR2 is YNNKEL (reference sequence). V was cut by 0 bases and J by 9 bases, with 12 bases left in between. CDR3 residues: CASSQDLLAGEQFF. Written as DNA, the CDR3 is TGTGCCAGCAGCCAAGATCTACTAGCTGGTGAGCAGTTCTTC.

This clonotype was found a few times. This chain joins TRBV12-3 or TRBV12-4 and TRBJ2-7; 7 bases line up with TRBD1. With V trimmed by 4 bases and J by 3 bases, 9 bases remained unmatched. This CDR3 spans 15 amino acids. DNA of the CDR3: TGTGCCAGCAGTTCCGGGACAGATAACTACTACGAGCAGTACTTC. It specifies CASSSGTDNYYEQYF.

The V gene is TRBV15, the J gene TRBJ2-3; TRBD2 is a possible D gene (7 bases). The ends were cut back, 1 base at V and 1 base at J, with 12 bases in the middle. Germline values: CDR1 LNHNV, CDR2 YYDKDF (reference sequence). CDR3 length equals 16 residues. In DNA form, the CDR3 reads TGTGCCACCAGCAGAGGGGGGGGCTTGGGCACAGATACGCAGTATTTT. Its translation: CATSRGGGLGTDTQYF.